Below, 4 T cell receptor beta chains from the same sample are listed, as sequenced in a study of blood T cell repertoires in COVID-19. Libraries were prepared by immunoSEQ multiplex PCR; TCRdb keeps only in-frame clonotypes and omits some of them. Of about 120,000 clones listed, 75% to 80% are singletons. Source material: peripheral blood. Receptors originate from a human donor in a cohort sampled during active COVID-19.

This rearrangement joins TRBV27 to TRBJ2-1; D possibly corresponds to TRBD1 (6 bases). Trimming cost V 2 bases and J 9 bases, with 8 bases left between them. Per the germline V gene, CDR1 is MNHEY and CDR2 is SMNVEV (reference sequence). The CDR3 length is 12 residues. CDR3 sequence reads: CASSLGGSEQFF. Here the CDR3 DNA reads TGTGCCAGCAGTTTAGGGGGCAGTGAGCAGTTCTTC.

This sequence joins TRBV11-3 and TRBJ1-1, with a possible D match to TRBD1 (5 bases). The length of the CDR3 is 14 residues. The V and J ends lost 3 bases and 2 bases respectively, with 10 bases between them. CDR1 is SGHNT, CDR2 YENEEA, per germline. CDR3: CASSFPQGNTEAFF. The CDR3 region has the DNA TGTGCCAGCAGCTTCCCGCAGGGTAACACTGAAGCTTTCTTT.

CDR3 region: CASRRDRNTEAFF. As DNA, the CDR3 is TGTGCCAGTCGCCGGGACAGGAACACTGAAGCTTTCTTT. The chain carries TRBV28 and TRBJ1-1; 7 positions match TRBD1. CDR3 length: 13 residues. V shed 9 bases, J shed 1 base, and the junction held 5 bases outside the gene matches. CDR1 and CDR2 from the germline V gene are MDHEN and SYDVKM.

The chain employs TRBV4-1 and TRBJ1-3, with 10 bases fitting TRBD1. CDR1 is MGHRA and CDR2 is YSYEKL in the germline V gene. The V and J ends lost 2 bases and 4 bases, in that order; junction bases with no gene match: 17. The CDR3 contains 20 residues. The CDR3 nucleotides are TGCGCCAGCAGCCAATCCCCGGGACAGGGGCCCCTAGTGAGGGGAAACACCATATATTTT. Translating it yields CASSQSPGQGPLVRGNTIYF.